Sequencing of this TCR beta chain was carried out in a study of response to subunit inactivated influenza vaccine listed by TCRdb under 2018. Background for the entire study: Deep quantitative profiling of the T cell receptor repertoire was used in the study to follow responses to a trivalent subunit inactivated influenza vaccine.

What the research found in general, with its limitations: It was suggested by the authors that each seasonal influenza vaccination may recruit only a limited number of new T cells.

The sample holds a few counts of this clonotype. The antigen it binds to is not known. No base quality information exists; no much larger clone differs at one position. The library was built by means of RT-PCR. Data came from an Illumina HiSeq 2500. TCRdb itself trimmed the public reads at Q25 with fastp, ran MiXCR and retained productive beta chains. Duplicate CDR3 protein sequences are folded into a single record with the most common DNA and genes. The table for this sample lists fewer than 550,000 distinct CDR3 sequences; approximately 24% of them were counted only once. Of the sample, over 1.5% is held by the ten largest clones. The junction carries 11 bases between V and J, which are trimmed by 2 bases and 0 bases respectively. Based on the germline V gene, the CDR1 and CDR2 sequences are MGHRA and YSYEKL. The CDR3 has 16 amino acids, counting the end cysteine and phenylalanine. Of the read, only the CDR3 DNA is kept; its 48 bases are in frame from base 1.

This TCR was recovered from a man aged 50 to 59 who received an inactivated influenza vaccine. Donor details come from another sample of the same person, matched by shared clones. The specimen comprised CD4+ T cells sorted from PBMCs, sampled 4 to 6 days after vaccination. This chain joins TRBV4-1 to TRBJ1-3; a weak D assignment points to TRBD1 (6 bases agree). The CDR3 in this case is CASSQQGTNSGNTIYF. The bases read TGCGCCAGCAGCCAACAGGGGACGAACTCTGGAAACACCATATATTTT.